This TCR beta chain was obtained from a study of OX40 agonist ivuxolimab in advanced cancers. Per germline, CDR1 MNHNS and CDR2 SASEGT. V shed 6 bases and J shed 0 bases, with 17 bases lying between them. The CDR3 covers 16 residues. The repertoire was sequenced with immunoSEQ multiplex PCR; TCRdb's copy has only in-frame clones and lacks some. The sample has about 43,000 clones; around 86% are singletons. The receptor's source is an adult with an advanced solid tumor such as melanoma, head and neck, liver or kidney cancer. The material was CD4+ or CD8+ T cells sorted from blood, obtained in a trial of the OX40 agonist ivuxolimab. The chain combines TRBV6-1 with TRBJ1-1, with a weak D call TRBD1 (5 bases). In nucleotides, the CDR3 is TGTGCCAGCAGCGAATTTCCCTCAGGGTTGAACACTGAAGCTTTCTTT. It codes for CASSEFPSGLNTEAFF.